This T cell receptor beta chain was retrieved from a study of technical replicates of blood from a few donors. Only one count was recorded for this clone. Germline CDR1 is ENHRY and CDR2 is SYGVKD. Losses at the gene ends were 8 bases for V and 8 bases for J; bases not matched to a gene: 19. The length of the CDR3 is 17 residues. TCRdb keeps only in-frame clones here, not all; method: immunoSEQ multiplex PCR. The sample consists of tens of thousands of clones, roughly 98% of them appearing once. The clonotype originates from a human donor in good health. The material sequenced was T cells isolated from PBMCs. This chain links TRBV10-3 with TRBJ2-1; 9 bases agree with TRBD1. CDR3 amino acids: CAIGGQGIGYEGDEQFF. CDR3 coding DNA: TGTGCCATCGGGGGACAGGGAATCGGATATGAGGGTGATGAGCAGTTCTTC.